What follows are 3 T cell receptor beta chains derived from one specimen sequenced in a study of T cell changes during pregnancy in multiple sclerosis. TCRdb's copy holds only in-frame clones and misses some; the assay was immunoSEQ multiplex PCR. The table has 85,000 to 110,000 clones, roughly nine tenths seen once; the top ten hold around 0.92%. This specimen was peripheral blood, taken after pregnancy. The receptors shown here come from a female donor with multiple sclerosis, enrolled in a pregnancy study.

This chain connects TRBV18 to TRBJ2-5; D might be TRBD1 (5 bases). V lost 2 bases and J lost 2, with 15 bases in between. From germline, CDR1 is KGHSH and CDR2 LQKENI. This CDR3 comprises 16 residues. CDR3 bases: TGTGCCAGCTCACCAACTCGACAGTCGCGTCAAGAGACCCAGTACTTC. Translated, it gives CASSPTRQSRQETQYF.

The chain links TRBV4-2 to TRBJ1-5, with a possible D match to TRBD1 (5 bases). There are 17 residues in the CDR3. Germline-derived CDR1 and CDR2 are LGHNA and YNFKEQ. V was shortened by 3 bases and J by 2 bases, with 17 bases between the two germline ends. DNA for the CDR3: TGTGCCAGCAGCCAGGCGGGACGGCAAGGGGGCAATCAGCCCCAGCATTTT. Translation: CASSQAGRQGGNQPQHF.

The chain is built from TRBV9 and TRBJ2-1; TRBD2 agrees at 16 bases. The ends lost 3 bases at V and 3 bases at J; junction bases unmatched: 3. Germline CDR1 and CDR2: SGDLS and YYNGEE. CDR3 length: 17 residues. The CDR3 protein is CASSAGLAGGIYNEQFF. The CDR3, as DNA: TGTGCCAGCAGCGCGGGACTAGCGGGAGGGATCTACAATGAGCAGTTCTTC. The whole variable domain, filled in from reference TRBV9 and TRBJ2-1, reads DSGVTQTPKHLITATGQRVTLRCSPRSGDLSVYWYQQSLDQGLQFLIQYYNGEERAKGNILERFSAQQFPDLHSELNLSSLELGDSALYFCASSAGLAGGIYNEQFFGPGTRLTVL.